This record looks at one T cell receptor beta chain sequence and its context. Its specificity is not known. Clones were read by immunoSEQ multiplex PCR, and TCRdb kept only the in-frame ones, dropping some. The table records roughly 150,000 clones, 85% to 90% of them present only once. This entry is derived from a study of T cell responses to AZD1222 COVID-19 vaccine. Study results and limitations: It should be noted that donors were predominantly white British and more often female, and clonal diversity was possibly underestimated.

V dropped 2 bases and J dropped 7; count of bases not matched to a gene: 11. CDR3 size: 16 residues. CDR1 and CDR2 (germline): SGHTA, FQGNSA. The rearrangement joins TRBV7-2 to TRBJ2-7; TRBD1 matches at 10 bases. The sequencing here drew on peripheral blood, taken 28 days after the second AZD1222 dose. The TCR comes from an adult who received the AZD1222 COVID-19 vaccine. CDR3 bases: TGTGCCAGCAGCTTAAGGCCGGGACAGGGGAAAGGGGAGCAGTACTTC. Translated: CASSLRPGQGKGEQYF.